The 16 T cell receptor beta chains listed next were all sequenced from one sample in a study of T cells in localized non-small cell lung cancer (dated by TCRdb to the early 2020s). Library preparation was by the immunoSEQ multiplex PCR assay. TCRdb mirrors the immuneACCESS table, restricted to in-frame sequences. Some clones are absent from its copies; in checked studies, under half trace to an unresolved V gene, and the reason for the others is unknown. This sample comprises about 40,000 clones, more than 75% of them detected only once. The top ten hold around 3.8% of the sample. The sequences come from peripheral blood, collected before any cancer treatment. All receptors derive from a man aged 18-49 years with stage I lung adenocarcinoma.

The chain has TRBV5-1 and TRBJ2-3; 12 nucleotides line up with TRBD2. Trimming removed 6 bases from V and 4 bases from J; junction bases left unmatched: 12. The CDR3 runs to 17 residues. Germline V gives CDR1 SGHRS, CDR2 YFSETQ. The CDR3 spells CASTHAASGGVADTQYF. CDR3 nucleotides: TGCGCCAGCACCCACGCGGCTAGCGGGGGGGTTGCAGATACGCAGTATTTT.

This CDR3 reads CASSPTGGGEPQHF. The DNA of the CDR3 is TGTGCCAGTAGTCCAACAGGGGGCGGGGAGCCCCAGCATTTT. The chain combines TRBV19 with TRBJ1-5, with 9 bases fitting TRBD1. CDR3 length equals 14 residues. With V trimmed by 5 bases and J by 8 bases, 7 bases remained unmatched. From germline, CDR1 is LNHDA and CDR2 SQIVND (reference sequence).

The rearrangement joins TRBV6-5 to TRBJ1-2; no clear D. This CDR3 region has 10 residues. The germline V and J ends were trimmed by 5 bases and 6 bases, with 4 bases remaining between them. Germline V lookup: CDR1 MNHEY, CDR2 SVGAGI. CDR3 amino acids: CASSRNGYTF. In nucleotides, the CDR3 is TGTGCCAGCAGTCGAAATGGCTACACCTTC.

The rearrangement uses TRBV28 and TRBJ1-1; a possible D gene is TRBD1 (6 bases). V lost 10 bases, J lost 1 base, and 13 bases lay in between. This CDR3 is 13 amino acids long. Looked up from germline, CDR1 is MDHEN and CDR2 is SYDVKM. The chain's CDR3 is CATLQGGNTEAFF. DNA of the CDR3: TGTGCCACTCTCCAAGGGGGGAACACTGAAGCTTTCTTT.

V usage is TRBV4-3 and J usage is TRBJ1-5, with D uncertain. CDR1 is LGHNA, CDR2 YSLEER, per germline. The CDR3 extends over 14 amino acids. With 4 bases removed from V and 0 bases from J, the gap between germline ends came to 7 bases. Here the CDR3 reads CASSLEYSNQPQHF. CDR3 in DNA: TGCGCCAGCAGCCTGGAATATAGCAATCAGCCCCAGCATTTT.

The chain is built from TRBV5-5 and TRBJ1-4, with 7 bases matching TRBD1. Germline assignment: CDR1 SGHKS and CDR2 YYEKEE (reference sequence). V was clipped by 7 bases and J by 3 bases; unmatched bases: 9. The length of the CDR3 is 15 residues. CDR3 in amino acids: CASGKGGVSNEKLFF. CDR3 sequence (DNA): TGTGCCAGCGGGAAAGGGGGCGTTTCTAATGAAAAACTGTTTTTT.

CDR3 bases: TGTGCCAGCAGGATCCGGGCTACGGGTCGTGGCACAGATACGCAGTATTTT. Translating gives CASRIRATGRGTDTQYF. V and J are TRBV2 and TRBJ2-3; D ambiguous. Germline CDR1 and CDR2: SNHLY and FYNNEI. CDR3 length: 17 amino acids. V lost 6 bases to trimming and J lost 1 base, with 20 bases between them.

J is TRBJ1-4 and V is TRBV30, with unresolved D. V was trimmed by 0 bases and J by 0 bases, leaving 11 bases between them. The CDR3 has 16 amino acids. Germline V gene lookup returns CDR1 GTSNPN and CDR2 SVGIG (reference sequence). This CDR3 is CAWSVGISATNEKLFF. The DNA for the CDR3 is TGTGCCTGGAGTGTGGGCATCTCTGCAACTAATGAAAAACTGTTTTTT.

The rearrangement links TRBV7-6 to TRBJ1-1, with a weak D call TRBD1 (5 bases). The germline V gene has CDR1 SGHVS and CDR2 FNYEAQ. With 2 bases removed from V and 5 bases from J, the gap between germline ends came to 12 bases. CDR3 length: 14 residues. CDR3 DNA sequence: TGTGCCAGCAGCTTAAATGAGGGGAAGACTGAAGCTTTCTTT. Amino acid sequence: CASSLNEGKTEAFF.

The gene calls are TRBV11-2 and TRBJ2-7, with D possibly TRBD2 on 7 matching bases. The CDR3 sequence is 15 residues long. The V and J ends lost 1 base and 3 bases respectively, with 13 bases between them. Looked up from germline, CDR1 is SGHAT and CDR2 is FQNNGV. CDR3 coding DNA: TGTGCCAGCAGCTTAGGAAGGGGGGGGAGCTACGAGCAGTACTTC. Protein: CASSLGRGGSYEQYF. The full variable domain, completed using reference TRBV11-2 and TRBJ2-7, is EAGVAQSPRYKIIEKRQSVAFWCNPISGHATLYWYQQILGQGPKLLIQFQNNGVVDDSQLPKDRFSAERLKGVDSTLKIQPAKLEDSAVYLCASSLGRGGSYEQYFGPGTRLTVT.

The gene calls are TRBV19 and TRBJ2-6; D is undetermined. V gave up 0 bases and J gave up 0 bases, with 6 bases separating them. The germline gives CDR1 LNHDA, CDR2 SQIVND (reference sequence). The CDR3 sequence is 16 residues long. CDR3 sequence reads: CASSIDLSSGANVLTF. DNA of the CDR3: TGTGCCAGTAGTATAGATCTCAGCTCTGGGGCCAACGTCCTGACTTTC. The full variable domain, with the rest looked up from reference TRBV19 and TRBJ2-6, is DGGITQSPKYLFRKEGQNVTLSCEQNLNHDAMYWYRQDPGQGLRLIYYSQIVNDFQKGDIAEGYSVSREKKESFPLTVTSAQKNPTAFYLCASSIDLSSGANVLTFGAGSRLTVL.

V usage is TRBV14 and J usage is TRBJ1-2; tentative D call: TRBD1 (6 bases). The V end lost 4 bases, the J end lost 2 bases, and 17 bases lay between the germline ends. Germline V gene data show CDR1 as SGHDN and CDR2 as FVKESK. CDR3 length: 16 residues. CDR3 protein: CASSPQRSGENYGYTF. CDR3 DNA: TGTGCCAGCAGCCCTCAACGGTCAGGGGAAAACTATGGCTACACCTTC. Full variable domain (missing parts from reference TRBV14 and TRBJ1-2): EAGVTQFPSHSVIEKGQTVTLRCDPISGHDNLYWYRRVMGKEIKFLLHFVKESKQDESGMPNNRFLAERTGGTYSTLKVQPAELEDSGVYFCASSPQRSGENYGYTFGSGTRLTVV.

The chain carries TRBV4-3 and TRBJ1-2, with D tentatively TRBD1 (6 bases). There are 15 residues in the CDR3. Per the germline V gene, CDR1 is LGHNA and CDR2 is YSLEER. Trimming removed 7 bases from V and 4 bases from J, with 19 bases in between. CDR3 nucleotides: TGCGCCAGCACCCCGGGAGGGGGGATGGGCTATGGCTACACCTTC. This codes for CASTPGGGMGYGYTF.

The chain has TRBV7-2 and TRBJ2-7, with a possible D match to TRBD1 (5 bases). Per germline, CDR1 SGHTA and CDR2 FQGNSA. There are 11 residues in the CDR3. With 5 bases removed from V and 4 bases from J, the gap between germline ends came to 6 bases. CDR3 protein: CASSNRYEQYF. The CDR3 DNA reads TGTGCCAGCAGCAACAGGTACGAGCAGTACTTC.

The chain employs TRBV9 and TRBJ2-7; D uncertain. There are 15 residues in the CDR3. V gave up 0 bases and J gave up 0 bases, with 10 bases separating them. Germline V gene data show CDR1 as SGDLS and CDR2 as YYNGEE. The DNA of the CDR3 is TGTGCCAGCAGCGTAGGGTCCGGTTTCTCCTACGAGCAGTACTTC. Its protein is CASSVGSGFSYEQYF.

The chain links TRBV4-3 to TRBJ2-3; the match to TRBD2 covers 8 bases. The junction had 8 bases not matched to a gene; V was cut back by 1 base and J by 2 bases. Germline CDR1 is LGHNA and CDR2 is YSLEER. This CDR3 has 17 residues. The DNA for the CDR3 is TGCGCCAGCAGCCAAGGTAGTGCGGGGGGAGCCACAGATACGCAGTATTTT. It yields the protein CASSQGSAGGATDTQYF.